This T cell receptor beta chain stems from a study of beta chain features in type 1 diabetes. Findings and limits, study-wide: TCRB CDR3 length was moderately but significantly reduced in all four CD4+ subsets of Type 1 diabetes patients.

This clone was observed a handful of times. What it binds is not known. The CDR3 runs 13 residues. Trimming removed 5 bases at V and 5 bases at J, with 12 bases between. CDR1 SGHTA and CDR2 FQGNSA come from the germline V gene. cDNA synthesis used the whole RNA isolate, giving expressed TCRB sequences. Using immunoSEQ multiplex PCR, the repertoire was profiled, and TCRdb retains in-frame clones only, with some absent. The sample shows more than 300,000 clones, roughly 9% of them seen only once. The rearrangement uses TRBV7-2 and TRBJ2-5; tentatively, D is TRBD1 (6 bases). Sequencing was done on a sample of central memory CD4+ T cells from blood. This TCR was sampled from a man aged 25-45 years with type 1 diabetes. CDR3 region: CASSRGLSETQYF. For the CDR3, the DNA is TGTGCCAGCAGCAGGGGGTTGTCGGAGACCCAGTACTTC.